This T cell receptor (beta chain) was sequenced for a study of beta chain features in type 1 diabetes. Study overall: Age, gender and cell yields were alike across patients and healthy donors.

The study, taken as a whole, reports: It was among patients, rather than healthy donors, that naive, central memory and Treg TCRB repertoires appeared more similar.

Unmatched junction bases numbered 8, after V lost 2 bases and J lost 9 bases. In germline, CDR1 is MNHNS, CDR2 SASEGT. The CDR3 is 15 residues long. What was sequenced were expressed TCRB transcripts, since all of the isolated RNA had been reverse transcribed. Repertoires were generated with immunoSEQ multiplex PCR, while TCRdb's copy carries only in-frame clones and drops some. Of some 220,000 clones detected, approximately 11% appear once; the ten largest clones hold 1% to 1.5%. This clone was detected only a few times. Its specificity is unknown. This sequence joins TRBV6-1 and TRBJ2-1; 9 positions match TRBD2. Source material: central memory CD4+ T cells from blood. The sequence was obtained from a young man in good health. The chain's CDR3 is CASSEHGGRATEQFF. CDR3 nucleotide sequence: TGTGCCAGCAGTGAACACGGCGGGAGGGCCACTGAGCAGTTCTTC.